The rows below give T cell receptor beta chains drawn from one sample of a study of control samples from healthy donors and cancer patients. Clones were read by immunoSEQ multiplex PCR, and TCRdb kept only the in-frame ones, dropping some. Among about 54,000 clones listed, approximately 96% were seen once. The sequenced material came from blood. The receptors come from a young woman in good health. CDR3s include the opening cysteine and the closing phenylalanine or tryptophan. Fields, in order: clone size, V gene, D gene, J gene, CDR3 protein, CDR3 DNA. The D gene is left open where the match is weak. Not all rows give a size; the values are once, few, many and, for expanded clones, a class.

once	TRBV6-1	-	TRBJ2-7	CASSEVAGRKYF	TGTGCCAGCAGTGAAGTGGCGGGGCGGAAGTACTTC
-	TRBV9	TRBD1	TRBJ1-1	CASSGDSTEAFF	TGTGCCAGCAGCGGGGACAGCACTGAAGCTTTCTTT
-	TRBV5-1	-	TRBJ2-3	CASSLPGADTQYF	TGCGCCAGCAGCTTACCGGGGGCAGATACGCAGTATTTT
-	TRBV11-2	TRBD1	TRBJ2-1	CASSLSGDRGYNEQFF	TGTGCCAGCAGCTTATCAGGGGACAGGGGCTACAATGAGCAGTTCTTC
-	TRBV2	TRBD2	TRBJ2-2	CASSYLAGVSGELFF	TGTGCCAGCAGTTACCTAGCGGGAGTTTCCGGGGAGCTGTTTTTT
-	TRBV5-6	TRBD1	TRBJ1-3	CASSLELTGANGNTIYF	TGTGCCAGCAGCTTGGAGCTGACAGGGGCCAACGGAAACACCATATATTTT
-	TRBV11-2	-	TRBJ2-2	CASSLGTAKELFF	TGTGCCAGCAGCTTGGGGACCGCCAAGGAGCTGTTTTTT
few	TRBV28	-	TRBJ2-3	CASSSRDFSTDTQYF	TGTGCCAGCAGTTCAAGGGACTTTAGCACAGATACGCAGTATTTT
-	TRBV4-1	TRBD1	TRBJ2-1	CASSQKPDRGLYNEQFF	TGCGCCAGCAGCCAAAAACCGGACAGGGGACTTTACAATGAGCAGTTCTTC
-	TRBV29-1	TRBD2	TRBJ2-1	CSVGDYNNEQFF	TGCAGCGTTGGGGACTACAACAATGAGCAGTTCTTC
-	TRBV28	TRBD1	TRBJ2-7	CASRPLGAGGLEQYF	TGTGCCAGCAGGCCCCTGGGGGCAGGGGGTCTAGAGCAGTACTTC
-	TRBV28	-	TRBJ1-5	CASSLGGRGQPQHF	TGTGCCAGCAGTTTAGGGGGCCGGGGGCAGCCCCAGCATTTT
-	TRBV18	-	TRBJ2-7	CASSPLDSSYEQYF	TGTGCCAGCTCCCCCCTGGACAGTTCGTACGAGCAGTACTTC
-	TRBV5-8	TRBD1	TRBJ2-1	CASTPTGEVSYNEQFF	TGTGCCAGCACCCCGACAGGGGAGGTCTCCTACAATGAGCAGTTCTTC
-	TRBV5-6	-	TRBJ2-4	CASSFWQGEHKNIQYF	TGTGCCAGCAGCTTTTGGCAGGGAGAACACAAAAACATTCAGTACTTC
-	TRBV28	-	TRBJ2-6	CASSFRGGAGANVLTF	TGTGCCAGCAGTTTCAGGGGGGGCGCTGGGGCCAACGTCCTGACTTTC
-	TRBV19	-	TRBJ2-1	CASSLGPQGSSTTNEQFF	TGTGCCAGTAGCCTTGGACCGCAGGGAAGTTCCACTACGAATGAGCAGTTCTTC
-	TRBV7-8	TRBD2	TRBJ2-2	CASSNLAGTGELFF	TGTGCCAGCAGCAATCTAGCGGGGACCGGGGAGCTGTTTTTT
once	TRBV6-1	TRBD2	TRBJ2-1	CASTDGLMTSGRHEQFF	TGTGCCAGCACTGACGGACTAATGACTAGCGGGAGACATGAGCAGTTCTTC
once	TRBV6-6	TRBD2	TRBJ2-3	CAGGLAGGGADTQYF	TGTGCCGGGGGACTAGCGGGAGGGGGGGCAGATACGCAGTATTTT
once	TRBV7-6	TRBD2	TRBJ2-7	CASSPIGLAGVYEQYF	TGTGCCAGCAGCCCAATAGGACTAGCGGGAGTCTACGAGCAGTACTTC
-	TRBV2	TRBD1	TRBJ1-6	CASSELTGGNSPLHF	TGTGCCAGCAGTGAACTTACAGGGGGCAATTCACCCCTCCACTTT
once	TRBV12-3/TRBV12-4	-	TRBJ2-3	CASSPSADTQYF	TGTGCCAGCAGTCCGTCCGCCGATACGCAGTATTTT
-	TRBV11-2	TRBD1	TRBJ2-5	CASSLTSPGTGQETQYF	TGTGCCAGCAGCTTAACATCGCCTGGGACAGGACAAGAGACCCAGTACTTC
-	TRBV7-2	-	TRBJ1-1	CASSRSRNTEAFF	TGTGCCAGCAGCCGTTCCCGGAACACTGAAGCTTTCTTT
-	TRBV30	-	TRBJ1-1	CAWSDQANTEAFF	TGTGCCTGGAGTGATCAGGCGAACACTGAAGCTTTCTTT
-	TRBV6-5	-	TRBJ2-1	CASRMAWLSDNEQFF	TGTGCCAGCAGAATGGCCTGGCTTAGCGACAATGAGCAGTTCTTC
-	TRBV5-4	-	TRBJ2-5	CASSLGQSQQTQYF	TGTGCCAGCAGCTTAGGACAGAGTCAACAGACCCAGTACTTC
-	TRBV5-5	TRBD1	TRBJ1-1	CASSSTGGLTEAFF	TGTGCCAGCAGCTCTACAGGGGGCCTCACTGAAGCTTTCTTT
-	TRBV7-4	-	TRBJ2-5	CASSPFRGGASPETQYF	TGTGCCAGCAGCCCGTTCCGCGGCGGGGCGTCCCCAGAGACCCAGTACTTC
once	TRBV27	TRBD1	TRBJ1-1	CASRIGQGGAEAFF	TGTGCCAGCAGAATAGGACAGGGTGGCGCTGAAGCTTTCTTT
-	TRBV11-2	-	TRBJ2-3	CASSFYSDTQYF	TGTGCCAGCAGCTTTTATTCGGATACGCAGTATTTT
-	TRBV5-1	-	TRBJ2-5	CASSSRRGPDQETQYF	TGCGCCAGCAGCTCCCGCCGGGGGCCAGACCAAGAGACCCAGTACTTC
-	TRBV28	TRBD1	TRBJ1-4	CASSTGGSNNVEKLFF	TGTGCCAGCAGCACAGGGGGTTCTAATAATGTTGAAAAACTGTTTTTT
-	TRBV3-1/TRBV3-2	-	TRBJ2-7	CASSPTRQSSYEQYF	TGTGCCAGCAGCCCAACCCGACAGTCGTCCTACGAGCAGTACTTC
once	TRBV28	-	TRBJ1-1	CASERGRAFF	TGTGCCAGTGAGAGAGGGAGAGCTTTCTTT
-	TRBV19	TRBD1	TRBJ1-5	CASSTERDRESNQPQHF	TGTGCCAGTAGTACCGAACGGGACAGGGAAAGCAATCAGCCCCAGCATTTT
-	TRBV5-8	-	TRBJ2-3	CASSLGSGPSTDTQYF	TGTGCCAGCAGCTTAGGGTCAGGGCCAAGCACAGATACGCAGTATTTT
-	TRBV19	-	TRBJ1-5	CASSTAGNNQPQHF	TGTGCCAGTAGTACGGCAGGGAATAATCAGCCCCAGCATTTT